This T cell receptor beta chain comes out of a study of blood T cells in healthy people across ages. As concerns this clonotype: The antigen is unknown.

The CDR3 has 16 amino acids. The V and J ends lost 5 bases and 5 bases, in that order; junction bases with no gene match: 10. Per the germline V gene, CDR1 is MDHEN and CDR2 is SYDVKM. Sample-barcoded 5' priming and a J-beta primer mix drove a second PCR of 7 to 11 cycles. TCRdb reprocessed the 5' RACE reads via MiXCR and lists one record per CDR3 protein. The sample has nearly 800,000 distinct CDR3 sequences, approximately 25% seen once. Overall study results and limits: Without sorted subsets, naive and antigen-experienced compartments could not be conclusively compared.

These sequences were also reported in another study, on T cells of mothers and their children.

What was sequenced was blood. This clonotype was sampled from a boy between 10 and 17 years old in good health. The chain carries TRBV28 and TRBJ1-5; 9 positions match TRBD1. CDR3 amino acids: CASSPRTGEWYQPQHF. In nucleotides, the CDR3 is TGTGCCAGCAGTCCCCGGACAGGGGAGTGGTATCAGCCCCAGCATTTT. Combining the CDR3 with reference TRBV28 and TRBJ1-5 gives the whole variable domain DVKVTQSSRYLVKRTGEKVFLECVQDMDHENMFWYRQDPGLGLRLIYFSYDVKMKEKGDIPEGYSVSREKKERFSLILESASTNQTSMYLCASSPRTGEWYQPQHFGDGTRLSIL.